Listed here is a single TCR beta chain. Its antigen is not known. In TCRdb, the RT-PCR reads were re-called with MiXCR into one record per CDR3 protein. The sample shows about 780,000 distinct CDR3 sequences, about 18% of them seen only once. V was cut by 2 bases and J by 0 bases, with 6 bases left in between. CDR3 length equals 13 residues. Looked up from germline, CDR1 is DFQATT and CDR2 is SNEGSKA (reference sequence). The data belong to a study of response to subunit inactivated influenza vaccine. General observations from the study: Each seasonal influenza vaccination, the authors suggested, recruits few new T cells.

This TCR came from a man aged 50 to 59 who received an inactivated influenza vaccine. This chain links TRBV20-1 with TRBJ2-3; D gene ambiguous. This material consisted of PBMCs from blood, taken less than 6 days after vaccination. In DNA, the CDR3 is TGCAGTGCTAGATCCCCAAGCACAGATACGCAGTATTTT. It is translated as CSARSPSTDTQYF.